This TCR beta chain was recorded in a study of long-term antiretroviral therapy in people with HIV. Study in general: It was about a decade before the 2015 immediate-ART recommendation that the earliest samples were taken. Study-level results: Narrower CDR3 length ranges marked HIV repertoires relative to controls.

The CDR3 extends over 15 amino acids. Germline CDR1 PRHDT, CDR2 FYEKMQ (reference sequence). Germline trimming cut 0 bases from V and 2 bases from J; bases unmatched to any gene: 2. immunoSEQ v3.0 was run at survey level. This table comes from immunoSEQ multiplex PCR, and its TCRdb copy is limited to in-frame clones, with some not included. The data contain roughly 3,000 clones, about 88% of them singletons. Remarks on this clone: The antigen is not known.

This TCR came from a woman aged 45 to 65 with HIV. Sequences were derived from unsorted PBMCs, sampled 0.3 years after starting antiretroviral therapy. V gene TRBV13 combines with J gene TRBJ2-3, with 7 bases aligning to TRBD2. The CDR3 bases are TGTGCCAGCAGCTTAGGCGGGGGGAACACAGATACGCAGTATTTT. Translated: CASSLGGGNTDTQYF.